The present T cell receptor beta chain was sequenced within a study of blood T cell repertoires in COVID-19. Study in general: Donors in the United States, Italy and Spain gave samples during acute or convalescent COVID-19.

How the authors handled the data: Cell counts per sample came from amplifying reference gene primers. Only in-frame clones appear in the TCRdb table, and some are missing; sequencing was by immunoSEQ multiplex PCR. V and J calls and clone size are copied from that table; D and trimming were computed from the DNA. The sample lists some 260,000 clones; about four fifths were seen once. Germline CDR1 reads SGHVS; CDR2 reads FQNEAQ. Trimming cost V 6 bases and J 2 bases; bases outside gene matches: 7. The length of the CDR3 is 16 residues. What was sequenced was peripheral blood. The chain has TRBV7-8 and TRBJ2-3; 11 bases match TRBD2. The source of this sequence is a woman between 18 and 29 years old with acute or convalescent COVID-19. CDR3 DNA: TGTGCCAGCAGTCTAACACTAGCGGGAGACACAGATACGCAGTATTTT. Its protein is CASSLTLAGDTDTQYF. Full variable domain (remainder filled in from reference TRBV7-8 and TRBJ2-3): GAGVSQSPRYKVAKRGQDVALRCDPISGHVSLFWYQQALGQGPEFLTYFQNEAQLDKSGLPSDRFFAERPEGSVSTLKIQRTQQEDSAVYLCASSLTLAGDTDTQYFGPGTRLTVL.